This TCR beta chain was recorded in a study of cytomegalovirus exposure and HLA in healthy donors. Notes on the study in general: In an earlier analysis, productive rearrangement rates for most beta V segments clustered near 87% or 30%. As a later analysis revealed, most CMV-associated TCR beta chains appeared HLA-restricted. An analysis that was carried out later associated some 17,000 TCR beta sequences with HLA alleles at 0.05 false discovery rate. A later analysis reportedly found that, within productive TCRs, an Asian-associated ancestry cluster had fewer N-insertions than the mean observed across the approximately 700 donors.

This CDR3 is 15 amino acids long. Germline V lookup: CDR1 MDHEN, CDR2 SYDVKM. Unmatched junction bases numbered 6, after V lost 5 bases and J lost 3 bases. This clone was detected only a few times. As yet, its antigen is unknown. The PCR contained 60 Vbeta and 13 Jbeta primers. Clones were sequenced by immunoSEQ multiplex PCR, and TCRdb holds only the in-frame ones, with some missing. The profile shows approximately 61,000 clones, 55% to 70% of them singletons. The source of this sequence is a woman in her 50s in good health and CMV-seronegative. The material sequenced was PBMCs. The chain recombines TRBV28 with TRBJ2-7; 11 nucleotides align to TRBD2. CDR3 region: CASSVGTSGRYEQYF. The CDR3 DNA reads TGTGCCAGCAGTGTGGGGACTAGCGGACGCTACGAGCAGTACTTC.